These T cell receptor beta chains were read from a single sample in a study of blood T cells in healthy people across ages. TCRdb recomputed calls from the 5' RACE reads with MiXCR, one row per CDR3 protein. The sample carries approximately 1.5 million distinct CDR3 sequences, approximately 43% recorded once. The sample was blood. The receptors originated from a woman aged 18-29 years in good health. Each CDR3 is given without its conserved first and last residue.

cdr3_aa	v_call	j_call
ASSGDRGHPFYYEQY	TRBV10-2	TRBJ2-7
ASSLEGKAETQY	TRBV12-3/TRBV12-4	TRBJ2-5
ASSQLAGGRYEQY	TRBV4-1	TRBJ2-7
ASNTFPLGTRNEQF	TRBV27	TRBJ2-1
ASSFSTSGRGGQY	TRBV12-3/TRBV12-4	TRBJ2-7
SARTSGRARDTQY	TRBV20-1	TRBJ2-3
ASSLLSDYEQY	TRBV5-1	TRBJ2-7
ASSLVMGQGSNEQF	TRBV7-2	TRBJ2-1
ASGPGGTGYPPQH	TRBV12-5	TRBJ1-5
ASSQAGSVDEQY	TRBV4-1	TRBJ2-7
ASSQESVRPNQPQH	TRBV4-3	TRBJ1-5
ASSNRRDSEKLF	TRBV21-1	TRBJ1-4
AIRDDRGVYEQY	TRBV10-3	TRBJ2-7
ASSRSGRAGYEQY	TRBV28	TRBJ2-7
ASSRNPRDGSYNSPLH	TRBV27	TRBJ1-6
ASSVRASNTEAF	TRBV7-9	TRBJ1-1
ASSPHRGSNTGELF	TRBV4-1	TRBJ2-2
ASSFNGGGYGYT	TRBV27	TRBJ1-2
SARGGGLSYEQY	TRBV20-1	TRBJ2-7
SVQYYNEQY	TRBV29-1	TRBJ2-4
ASSLSRGASTDTQY	TRBV4-3	TRBJ2-3
ATSRGKRNEQF	TRBV15	TRBJ2-1
ASSAGTLISEQF	TRBV9	TRBJ2-1
ASSFRTGAYNEQF	TRBV28	TRBJ2-1
ASSRSGTDYEQY	TRBV6-5	TRBJ2-7
ASSQDLYVWDRGRNEQF	TRBV4-3	TRBJ2-1
ASMGWGETEKLF	TRBV6-1	TRBJ1-4
ASSQERGGRKF	TRBV4-3	TRBJ2-1
SVDTTEETQY	TRBV29-1	TRBJ2-5
ASSEVGRIGPNQPQH	TRBV27	TRBJ1-5